This is a list of T cell receptor beta chains from one sample in a study of blood T cell repertoires in COVID-19. Assay: immunoSEQ multiplex PCR; the TCRdb copy retains only in-frame clones and omits some. The table lists about 190,000 clones, approximately 92% of them singletons. The sequenced sample consisted of peripheral blood. The receptors derive from a man aged 45 to 65 with acute or convalescent COVID-19. CDR3s include the opening cysteine and the closing phenylalanine or tryptophan. A D gene is named only where the DNA matches it firmly. Size tells how often a clone was seen (once, few, many) or the class of an expanded clone, and some rows leave it out.

TRBJ1-5,-,TRBD1,TRBV28,TGTGCCAGCAGAAGGGGGCCGCGGAGGCTCAGCAATCAGCCCCAGCATTTT,CASRRGPRRLSNQPQHF
TRBJ2-2,-,TRBD1,TRBV6-5,TGTGCCAGCAGTCCTCGGACAGGGCCAGCCGGGGAGCTGTTTTTT,CASSPRTGPAGELFF
TRBJ2-1,few,-,TRBV4-1,TGCGCCAGCAGCCCCCGCGACTGGTATGGAAATGAGCAGTTCTTC,CASSPRDWYGNEQFF
TRBJ1-1,-,TRBD1,TRBV18,TGTGCCAGCTCATCGGGACAGGGGGACACTGAAGCTTTCTTT,CASSSGQGDTEAFF
TRBJ2-3,-,TRBD2,TRBV18,TGTGCCAGCTCACCTATAGCGGGGGGAAACACAGATACGCAGTATTTT,CASSPIAGGNTDTQYF
TRBJ2-5,-,TRBD2,TRBV5-1,TGCGCCAGCTCGCCCCACGGGGGGGTACAAGAGACCCAGTACTTC,CASSPHGGVQETQYF
TRBJ1-2,-,-,TRBV10-3,TGTGCCATCAGTGAAGCCGGACGGACATTAGGTGGCTACACCTTC,CAISEAGRTLGGYTF
TRBJ1-6,-,-,TRBV6-5,TGTGCCAGCAGACGGGACAAGAATTCACCCCTCCACTTT,CASRRDKNSPLHF
TRBJ2-1,few,-,TRBV5-6,TGTGCCAGCAGCTTGGAGGTTGAGGGTTCTGTCTACAATGAGCAGTTCTTC,CASSLEVEGSVYNEQFF
TRBJ1-3,-,-,TRBV5-5,TGTGCCAGCAGCTTGTGGGGCAGGGCTGGAAACACCATATATTTT,CASSLWGRAGNTIYF
TRBJ2-3,-,TRBD1,TRBV9,TGTGCCAGCAGCGGCGCTCCGGGACAGAGTAGCACAGATACGCAGTATTTT,CASSGAPGQSSTDTQYF
TRBJ2-5,-,TRBD1,TRBV6-2/TRBV6-3,TGTGCCAGCAGTTACCCCCAGGGGGCGGGGGAGACCCAGTACTTC,CASSYPQGAGETQYF
TRBJ2-1,-,TRBD2,TRBV7-9,TGTGCCAGCAGCTTATTAAGGACTAGCGGGATAGATGAGCAGTTCTTC,CASSLLRTSGIDEQFF
TRBJ2-1,-,TRBD2,TRBV4-1,TGCGCCAGCAGCCAAGATTTTATAGCGGGAGGGGACAATGAGCAGTTCTTC,CASSQDFIAGGDNEQFF
TRBJ1-5,-,-,TRBV4-2,TGTGCCAGCAGCCAAGAGCACGGAACAGATAGCAATCAGCCCCAGCATTTT,CASSQEHGTDSNQPQHF
TRBJ2-1,-,TRBD2,TRBV18,TGTGCCAGCTCACCACCGCGGGGGGCAGCTGAGCAGTTCTTC,CASSPPRGAAEQFF
TRBJ1-2,-,-,TRBV7-2,TGTGCCAGCAGTCGGATGACAGGAACGCGCCCTGGCTACACCTTC,CASSRMTGTRPGYTF
TRBJ2-5,-,-,TRBV7-2,TGTGCCAGCAGCTTATTAGCGTTGGGAGAGACCCAGTACTTC,CASSLLALGETQYF
TRBJ2-3,-,TRBD1,TRBV18,TGTGCCAGCTCACCGGGACAGGGCGGGTACACAGATACGCAGTATTTT,CASSPGQGGYTDTQYF
TRBJ2-1,-,TRBD1,TRBV6-2/TRBV6-3,TGTGCCAGCAGTTACTCGGGGGGACCGGGACAGGGGTGGATAGGGAATGAGCAGTTCTTC,CASSYSGGPGQGWIGNEQFF
TRBJ2-6,-,-,TRBV6-5,TGTGCCAGCAGTTCCCGAGAGGCGGGGGCCAACGTCCTGACTTTC,CASSSREAGANVLTF
TRBJ2-3,-,-,TRBV10-3,TGTGCCATCAAACTCGACACTAGCACAGATACGCAGTATTTT,CAIKLDTSTDTQYF
TRBJ1-2,-,-,TRBV18,TGTGCCAGCTCACGGGGATCCGGGGGTGATGGCTACACCTTC,CASSRGSGGDGYTF
TRBJ1-1,-,-,TRBV30,TGTGCCTGGAGTGTACGTGGGCTCGAAGCTTTCTTT,CAWSVRGLEAFF
TRBJ2-1,-,TRBD1,TRBV7-7,TGTGCCAGCAGCCACGGGACAGGTTACAATGAGCAGTTCTTC,CASSHGTGYNEQFF
TRBJ2-5,-,-,TRBV29-1,TGCAGCGTTGGGACTGAGACCCAGTACTTC,CSVGTETQYF
TRBJ2-2,-,TRBD1,TRBV27,TGTGCCAGCTTGGGACAGGGGTTGTCTGGGGAGCTGTTTTTT,CASLGQGLSGELFF
TRBJ1-6,-,TRBD1,TRBV5-1,TGCGCCAGCAGCTTGGGGACAGGGCAGAATTCACCCCTCCACTTT,CASSLGTGQNSPLHF
TRBJ2-2,-,TRBD1,TRBV24-1,TGTGCCACCAGTGCCGGGACAGGGAGGACCGGGGAGCTGTTTTTT,CATSAGTGRTGELFF